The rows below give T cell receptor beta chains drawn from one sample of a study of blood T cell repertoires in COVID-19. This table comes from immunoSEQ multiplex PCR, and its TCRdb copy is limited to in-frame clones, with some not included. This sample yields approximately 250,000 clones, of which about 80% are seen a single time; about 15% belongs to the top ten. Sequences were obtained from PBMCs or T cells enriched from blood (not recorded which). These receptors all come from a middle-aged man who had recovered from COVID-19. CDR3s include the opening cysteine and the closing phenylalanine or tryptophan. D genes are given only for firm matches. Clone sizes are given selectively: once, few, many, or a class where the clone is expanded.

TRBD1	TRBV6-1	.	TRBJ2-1	CASSDLPGQGAREQFF	TGTGCCAGCAGTGACTTACCGGGACAGGGGGCGAGGGAGCAGTTCTTC
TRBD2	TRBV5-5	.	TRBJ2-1	CASSPITGRHNEQFF	TGTGCCAGCAGCCCGATCACCGGGAGGCACAATGAGCAGTTCTTC
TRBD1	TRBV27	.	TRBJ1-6	CASKVQGARVPLHF	TGTGCCAGCAAGGTTCAGGGGGCGCGGGTGCCCCTCCACTTT
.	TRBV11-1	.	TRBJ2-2	CASSLRQLNTGELFF	TGTGCCAGCAGCTTAAGACAGCTGAACACCGGGGAGCTGTTTTTT
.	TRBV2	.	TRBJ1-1	CASSAGGEAFF	TGTGCCAGCAGCGCGGGTGGTGAAGCTTTCTTT
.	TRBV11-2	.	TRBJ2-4	CASSLEGSGYLGLAKNIQYF	TGTGCCAGCAGCTTAGAGGGGTCGGGGTATTTAGGGCTAGCCAAAAACATTCAGTACTTC
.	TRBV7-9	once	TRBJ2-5	CASSISQGLKETQYF	TGTGCCAGCAGCATCAGTCAGGGCCTCAAGGAGACCCAGTACTTC
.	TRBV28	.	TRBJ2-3	CASSQGRVDTQYF	TGTGCCAGCAGTCAGGGCCGAGTAGATACGCAGTATTTT
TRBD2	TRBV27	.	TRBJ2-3	CASYSGGRTDTQYF	TGTGCCAGCTATAGCGGGGGTAGAACAGATACGCAGTATTTT
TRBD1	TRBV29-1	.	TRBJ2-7	CSVDPGTGAYEQYF	TGCAGCGTTGACCCCGGGACAGGGGCCTACGAGCAGTACTTC
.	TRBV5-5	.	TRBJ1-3	CASSFTNRPGRGNTIYF	TGTGCCAGCAGCTTTACGAACAGGCCGGGGAGGGGAAACACCATATATTTT
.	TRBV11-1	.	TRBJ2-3	CASSSGANTDTQYF	TGTGCCAGCAGCTCAGGGGCTAACACAGATACGCAGTATTTT
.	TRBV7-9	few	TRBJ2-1	CASSTLIGPRDSNYNEQFF	TGTGCCAGCAGCACGCTAATTGGGCCCAGGGACTCAAACTACAATGAGCAGTTCTTC
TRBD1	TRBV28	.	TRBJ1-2	CASSSMTGGGYGYTF	TGTGCCAGCAGTTCGATGACAGGGGGCGGTTATGGCTACACCTTC
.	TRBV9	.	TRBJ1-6	CASSAPGGSSYNSPLHF	TGTGCCAGCAGCGCCCCGGGGGGGAGCTCCTATAATTCACCCCTCCACTTT
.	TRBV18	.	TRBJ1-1	CASRGDRNTEAFF	TGTGCCAGCCGCGGCGACAGGAACACTGAAGCTTTCTTT
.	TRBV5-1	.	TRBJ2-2	CASSSSGLTGELFF	TGCGCCAGCAGCTCGAGCGGACTCACCGGGGAGCTGTTTTTT
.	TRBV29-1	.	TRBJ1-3	CSVTEAGNTIYF	TGCAGCGTTACTGAGGCTGGAAACACCATATATTTT
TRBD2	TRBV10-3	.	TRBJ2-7	CAISELASEQYF	TGTGCCATCAGTGAACTAGCGAGCGAGCAGTACTTC
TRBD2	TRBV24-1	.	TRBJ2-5	CATSVGGEATQYF	TGTGCCACCAGTGTGGGGGGGGAGGCGACCCAGTACTTC
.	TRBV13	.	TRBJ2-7	CASSLGSRAREQYF	TGTGCCAGCAGCTTAGGTAGCAGGGCGCGAGAGCAGTACTTC
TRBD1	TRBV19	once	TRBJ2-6	CASRGQVSGANVLTF	TGTGCCAGTAGGGGACAGGTCTCTGGGGCCAACGTCCTGACTTTC
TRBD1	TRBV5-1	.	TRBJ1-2	CASSPPGQGYGYTF	TGCGCCAGCAGCCCGCCGGGACAGGGGTATGGCTACACCTTC
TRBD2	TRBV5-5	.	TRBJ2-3	CASSLLAGGAQHTQYF	TGTGCCAGCAGCTTACTAGCGGGGGGTGCACAGCATACGCAGTATTTT
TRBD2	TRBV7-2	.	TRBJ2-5	CASSSSGGIETQYF	TGTGCCAGCAGCTCTAGCGGGGGGATAGAGACCCAGTACTTC
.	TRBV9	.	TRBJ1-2	CASSGPLSGDGYTF	TGTGCCAGCAGCGGACCACTTTCGGGGGACGGCTACACCTTC